One sample yielded the 30 T cell receptor beta chains listed below, sequenced in a study of T cell responses to AZD1222 COVID-19 vaccine. Data came from immunoSEQ multiplex PCR; TCRdb stores just in-frame clones and leaves some out. The table includes fewer than 90,000 clones, about nine tenths detected once. The sample here was peripheral blood, taken 28 days after the second AZD1222 dose. The receptor source for this set is an adult who received the AZD1222 COVID-19 vaccine.

This chain links TRBV30 with TRBJ1-2; D might be TRBD1 (6 bases). V lost 4 bases, J lost 0 bases, and 12 bases lay in between. This CDR3 comprises 14 residues. Germline loops: CDR1 GTSNPN, CDR2 SVGIG (reference sequence). In DNA, the CDR3 is TGTGCCTGGAATAGGGGGTTAGCTAACTATGGCTACACCTTC. Translating gives CAWNRGLANYGYTF.

The rearrangement uses TRBV6-1 and TRBJ1-5, with TRBD1 matching 7 bases. Losses at the gene ends were 1 base for V and 5 bases for J; bases not matched to a gene: 8. The CDR3 spans 16 residues. Germline V gene lookup returns CDR1 MNHNS and CDR2 SASEGT. The CDR3 DNA reads as TGTGCCAGCAGTGAAGTTACAGGGGTAAATTATCAGCCCCAGCATTTT. Translating it yields CASSEVTGVNYQPQHF.

This sequence joins TRBV5-8 and TRBJ2-1; 7 bases fit TRBD2. V lost 4 bases to trimming and J lost 2 bases; unmatched junction nucleotides: 6. Germline lookup yields CDR1 SGHTS and CDR2 YDEGEE. CDR3 length: 15 residues. CDR3: CASSRRGTTYNEQFF. CDR3 DNA: TGTGCCAGCAGCAGGCGGGGGACGACCTACAATGAGCAGTTCTTC.

CDR3 in amino acids: CATHSGGGNEQFF. CDR3 nucleotide sequence: TGTGCCACCCATAGCGGGGGTGGCAATGAGCAGTTCTTC. V usage is TRBV7-6 and J usage is TRBJ2-1, with 9 bases lining up with TRBD2. The CDR3 loop spans 13 amino acids. Germline V gene lookup returns CDR1 SGHVS and CDR2 FNYEAQ. V trimming: 10 bases; J trimming: 6 bases; junction bases outside the gene matches: 7.

J is TRBJ1-1 and V is TRBV4-3; 10 positions agree with TRBD1. Germline V CDR1 and CDR2: LGHNA, YSLEER. This CDR3 comprises 14 residues. Trimming took 1 base from V and 10 from J; bases not matched to a gene: 6. CDR3 residues: CASSQGGQGSRAFF. Written as DNA, the CDR3 is TGCGCCAGCAGCCAAGGGGGACAGGGGAGTCGAGCTTTCTTT.

This chain links TRBV11-3 with TRBJ2-1, with D unclear. The germline V gene encodes CDR1 SGHNT and CDR2 YENEEA. V lost 2 bases to trimming and J lost 1 base, with 9 bases between them. The CDR3 runs to 15 residues. CDR3 amino acids: CASSLNVGSYNEQFF. The CDR3 DNA sequence: TGTGCCAGCAGCTTAAATGTTGGTTCCTACAATGAGCAGTTCTTC.

The sample holds one count of this clone. V gene TRBV15 combines with J gene TRBJ1-1; D may be TRBD1 (5 bases). Trimming stripped 3 bases from V and 7 bases from J, with 12 bases between. CDR1 LNHNV and CDR2 YYDKDF come from the germline V gene (reference sequence). The CDR3 spans 13 residues. The CDR3 reads CATSSGRDLEAFF. The CDR3 DNA reads TGTGCCACCAGCAGTGGGAGGGACCTTGAAGCTTTCTTT. The variable domain in full, completed from reference TRBV15 and TRBJ1-1, reads DAMVIQNPRYQVTQFGKPVTLSCSQTLNHNVMYWYQQKSSQAPKLLFHYYDKDFNNEADTPDNFQSRRPNTSFCFLDIRSPGLGDTAMYLCATSSGRDLEAFFGQGTRLTVV.

The chain has TRBV12-3 or TRBV12-4 and TRBJ2-2; D uncertain. V dropped 5 bases and J dropped 5 bases, with 6 bases sitting between them. This CDR3 is built from 12 residues. The CDR3 is CASSPWTGELFF. The CDR3 region has the DNA TGTGCCAGCAGTCCCTGGACCGGGGAGCTGTTTTTT.

The CDR3 sequence: CASSFGTGHNEQFF. The CDR3 coding sequence is TGCGCCAGCAGCTTCGGGACAGGACACAATGAGCAGTTCTTC. The chain uses TRBV5-1 and TRBJ2-1; 8 positions match TRBD1. V was clipped by 2 bases and J by 5 bases; unmatched bases: 3. CDR1 and CDR2 from the germline V gene are SGHRS and YFSETQ. CDR3 length: 14 residues.

The CDR3 here is CASSTHRAPGELFF. CDR3 sequence (DNA): TGTGCCAGTAGTACACACAGGGCTCCCGGGGAGCTGTTTTTT. V and J are TRBV19 and TRBJ2-2; D perhaps matches TRBD1 (6 bases). CDR1 is LNHDA, CDR2 SQIVND, per germline (reference sequence). CDR3 length: 14 amino acids. V was trimmed by 4 bases and J by 6 bases, leaving 12 bases between them.

This chain links TRBV19 with TRBJ1-5; possible D gene TRBD1, 5 bases. Trimming left V 5 bases short and J 3 bases short, with 14 bases between. Germline assignment: CDR1 LNHDA and CDR2 SQIVND (reference sequence). CDR3 length: 15 residues. In nucleotides, the CDR3 is TGTGCCAGTAGTCTCCAGACAGAGTACAATCAGCCCCAGCATTTT. Its translation: CASSLQTEYNQPQHF.

This chain joins TRBV5-1 and TRBJ1-1; D not resolved. CDR1 is SGHRS, CDR2 YFSETQ, per germline. This CDR3 has 15 amino acids. V dropped 4 bases and J dropped 1 base, with 14 bases sitting between them. CDR3 in DNA: TGCGCCAGCAGCGGGGTATCGGACGAGAACACTGAAGCTTTCTTT. Amino acid sequence: CASSGVSDENTEAFF.

The rearrangement uses TRBV19 and TRBJ2-3; 8 nucleotides agree with TRBD2. The CDR3 has 15 amino acids. CDR1 and CDR2 from the germline V gene are LNHDA and SQIVND (reference sequence). V lost 3 bases and J lost 5; bases outside the gene matches: 7. In DNA, the CDR3 is TGTGCCAGTAGTATGGCGGGGGGCGGGCAAGATACGCAGTATTTT. Its protein is CASSMAGGGQDTQYF.

This chain uses TRBV10-3 with TRBJ2-5; 8 bases are a match to TRBD1. The CDR3 runs to 13 residues. Germline V gene sequence: CDR1 ENHRY, CDR2 SYGVKD. Germline trimming cut 8 bases from V and 5 bases from J; bases unmatched to any gene: 7. The CDR3 DNA is TGTGCCATCCGCCAGGGGGCAGGGGAGACCCAGTACTTC. It specifies CAIRQGAGETQYF.

V is TRBV12-3 or TRBV12-4 and J is TRBJ2-1; D may be TRBD2 (6 bases). CDR3 length equals 13 residues. The V end was cut by 7 bases, the J end by 5 bases, with 12 bases between. The CDR3 region has the DNA TGTGCCAGCATGGCGGGGAAAAACAATGAGCAGTTCTTC. Protein: CASMAGKNNEQFF.

The genes are TRBV7-9 and TRBJ2-3; 8 bases match TRBD2. The CDR3 extends over 15 amino acids. The germline CDR1 and CDR2 sequences are SEHNR and FQNEAQ (reference sequence). J gave up 1 base and V 0 bases, and 0 bases lay outside the gene matches. The chain's CDR3 is CASSLASGGTDTQYF. In DNA form, the CDR3 reads TGTGCCAGCAGCTTAGCTAGCGGGGGCACAGATACGCAGTATTTT.

This chain connects TRBV27 to TRBJ1-2; D unresolved. Deletions cut 2 bases from V and 6 bases from J, with 10 bases between. The CDR3 runs 13 residues. Germline lookup yields CDR1 MNHEY and CDR2 SMNVEV (reference sequence). CDR3 bases: TGTGCCAGCAGTTTACGCGGGATTGATGGCTACACCTTC. Its protein is CASSLRGIDGYTF.

This chain joins TRBV7-8 and TRBJ1-6, with TRBD1 as a possible D gene (5 bases). The ends were cut back, 1 base at V and 9 bases at J, with 13 bases in the middle. CDR3 length: 15 amino acids. Germline CDR1 and CDR2: SGHVS and FQNEAQ. The DNA for the CDR3 is TGTGCCAGCAGCTTAGTTAGGGGTTTTGTTTCACCCCTCCACTTT. It translates to CASSLVRGFVSPLHF.

The chain links TRBV11-3 to TRBJ2-2, with TRBD1 as a possible D gene (5 bases). This CDR3 region has 15 residues. Germline CDR1 is SGHNT and CDR2 is YENEEA. Deletions cut 1 base from V and 2 bases from J, with 8 bases between. In DNA, the CDR3 is TGTGCCAGCAGCTTAGTCAGGGTAAACACCGGGGAGCTGTTTTTT. It yields the protein CASSLVRVNTGELFF.

The chain couples TRBV7-3 to TRBJ1-1, with 9 bases aligning to TRBD1. The CDR3 is made up of 14 amino acids. The trim removed 0 bases at V and 5 bases at J, leaving 1 base unmatched. The germline gives CDR1 SGHTA, CDR2 FQGTGA. The CDR3 region is CASSLTDRGTEAFF. The CDR3 coding sequence is TGTGCCAGCAGCTTAACAGACAGGGGGACTGAAGCTTTCTTT. The variable domain in full, with the rest retrieved from reference TRBV7-3 and TRBJ1-1, is GAGVSQTPSNKVTEKGKYVELRCDPISGHTALYWYRQSLGQGPEFLIYFQGTGAADDSGLPNDRFFAVRPEGSVSTLKIQRTERGDSAVYLCASSLTDRGTEAFFGQGTRLTVV.

By share, this clone counts as large. This sequence joins TRBV19 and TRBJ1-3; D is ambiguous. Trimming shortened V by 3 bases and J by 3 bases, and 12 bases separated the two germline ends. This CDR3 contains 15 residues. Per the germline V gene, CDR1 is LNHDA and CDR2 is SQIVND (reference sequence). The CDR3 DNA is TGTGCCAGTAGTATCTTTAGTGGATTTGGAAACACCATATATTTT. Translated, it gives CASSIFSGFGNTIYF.

The chain employs TRBV27 and TRBJ2-7; TRBD1 agrees at 9 bases. V shed 1 base, J shed 4 bases, and the junction held 2 bases outside the gene matches. The CDR3 loop spans 14 amino acids. CDR1 is MNHEY, CDR2 SMNVEV, per germline (reference sequence). CDR3 amino acids: CASSLLGQGYEQYF. The CDR3, as DNA: TGTGCCAGCAGTTTATTGGGACAGGGTTACGAGCAGTACTTC.

The chain links TRBV24-1 to TRBJ2-3, with D maybe TRBD2 (5 bases). This CDR3 is 15 amino acids long. V lost 5 bases, J lost 5 bases, and 16 bases lay in between. Germline values: CDR1 KGHDR, CDR2 SFDVKD. CDR3 in amino acids: CATSVSSGGVDTQYF. DNA for the CDR3: TGTGCCACCAGTGTTTCCAGCGGAGGTGTAGATACGCAGTATTTT.

The chain couples TRBV5-1 to TRBJ2-1; 7 bases map to TRBD1. The CDR3 sequence is 13 residues long. The germline V gene has CDR1 SGHRS and CDR2 YFSETQ. The ends lost 7 bases at V and 8 bases at J; junction bases unmatched: 9. The CDR3 sequence: CASQDRVGDEQFF. The CDR3 DNA reads TGCGCCAGCCAAGACAGGGTGGGCGATGAGCAGTTCTTC.

The chain combines TRBV30 with TRBJ1-3, with D unresolved. The CDR3 spans 16 residues. V lost 2 bases and J lost 0, with 14 bases in between. Germline CDR1 GTSNPN, CDR2 SVGIG (reference sequence). In DNA form, the CDR3 reads TGTGCCTGGAGTACACGGACGGTCAACTCTGGAAACACCATATATTTT. Protein: CAWSTRTVNSGNTIYF.

The rearrangement uses TRBV9 and TRBJ1-5; D is ambiguous. The CDR3 length is 13 residues. Germline V CDR1 and CDR2: SGDLS, YYNGEE. V was shortened by 3 bases and J by 3 bases, with 7 bases between the two germline ends. The CDR3 spells CASSGAINQPQHF. Here the CDR3 DNA reads TGTGCCAGCAGCGGTGCAATCAATCAGCCCCAGCATTTT.

The CDR3 DNA sequence: TGTGCCAGCAGCTTAGGACTAGCGGGGGCGACAAACATTCAGTACTTC. Protein: CASSLGLAGATNIQYF. V and J are TRBV5-4 and TRBJ2-4, with TRBD2 matching over 13 bases. This CDR3 region has 16 residues. Germline CDR1 and CDR2: SGHNT and YYREEE (reference sequence). With V trimmed by 2 bases and J by 6 bases, 5 bases remained unmatched.

J is TRBJ1-1 and V is TRBV5-1; a possible D gene is TRBD1 (5 bases). This CDR3 contains 16 residues. Trimming shortened V by 0 bases and J by 0 bases, and 12 bases separated the two germline ends. The germline V gene has CDR1 SGHRS and CDR2 YFSETQ. In DNA form, the CDR3 reads TGCGCCAGCAGCTTGGGTTCCCTACAGGTGAACACTGAAGCTTTCTTT. It codes for CASSLGSLQVNTEAFF.

This clone was seen many times. This rearrangement joins TRBV25-1 to TRBJ1-5; D is undetermined. V lost 2 bases and J lost 4, with 6 bases in between. CDR1 is MGHDK and CDR2 is SYGVNS in the germline V gene. The CDR3 contains 13 residues. DNA of the CDR3: TGTGCCAGCAGTGAAACGGGAAATCAGCCCCAGCATTTT. Amino acid sequence: CASSETGNQPQHF.

This clone occurred a few times. The rearrangement links TRBV10-3 to TRBJ1-2; possible D gene TRBD1, 5 bases. The CDR3 has 14 amino acids. Trimming stripped 0 bases from V and 7 bases from J, with 12 bases between. Germline lookup yields CDR1 ENHRY and CDR2 SYGVKD. The CDR3 coding sequence is TGTGCCATCAGTGAGTCTGGCAGGGAGACTGGCTACACCTTC. Translation gives CAISESGRETGYTF.